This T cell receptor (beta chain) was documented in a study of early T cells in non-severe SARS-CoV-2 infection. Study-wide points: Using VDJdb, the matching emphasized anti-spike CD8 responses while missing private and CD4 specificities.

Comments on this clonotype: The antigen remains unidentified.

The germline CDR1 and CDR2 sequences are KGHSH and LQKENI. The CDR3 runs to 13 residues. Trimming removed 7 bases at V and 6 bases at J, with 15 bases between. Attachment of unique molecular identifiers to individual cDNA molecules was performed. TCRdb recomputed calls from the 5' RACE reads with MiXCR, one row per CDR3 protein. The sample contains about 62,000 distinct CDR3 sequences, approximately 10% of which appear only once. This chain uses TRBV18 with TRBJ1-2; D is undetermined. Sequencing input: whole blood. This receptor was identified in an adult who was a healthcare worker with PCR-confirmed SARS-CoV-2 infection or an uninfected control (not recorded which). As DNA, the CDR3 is TGTGCCAGCTTCAACACCCGCTCAGATGGCTACACCTTC. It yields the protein CASFNTRSDGYTF.